Below are 5 T cell receptor beta chains sequenced from a single sample in a study of post-analysis software for immune sequencing data. The study's findings and limits: When patients were compared with controls, four or five TRBV segments were more frequent, TRBV5-6, TRBV5-1 and TRBV20-1 among them.

The antigens of these receptors remain unknown. Carried by the TCR beta cDNA libraries were unique molecular identifiers. TCRdb itself ran the PCR reads through MiXCR, one entry per CDR3 protein. The sample shows 180,000 or so distinct CDR3 sequences, around 29% of them seen only once. Sequencing was performed on blood. Receptor source: a girl aged 2-17 years with multiple sclerosis.

The chain joins TRBV27 to TRBJ1-2; the D is unclear. Per the germline V gene, CDR1 is MNHEY and CDR2 is SMNVEV (reference sequence). V was trimmed by 0 bases and J by 7 bases, leaving 9 bases between them. This CDR3 spans 13 amino acids. The CDR3, as DNA: TGTGCCAGCAGTTTATCAGGGATGGGTGGCTACACCTTC. It encodes CASSLSGMGGYTF.

This clonotype was found a few times. The V call is TRBV20-1, the J call TRBJ1-1; D is uncertain. Germline loops: CDR1 DFQATT, CDR2 SNEGSKA (reference sequence). Between the trimmed V and J ends, which lost 2 bases and 1 base, there was a span of 8 bases. The CDR3 extends over 13 amino acids. As DNA, the CDR3 is TGCAGTGCTAGAAAATCTGGGAACACTGAAGCTTTCTTT. Encoded protein: CSARKSGNTEAFF.

V usage is TRBV7-8 and J usage is TRBJ1-1; possibly TRBD1 for D (5 bases). Germline V gene data show CDR1 as SGHVS and CDR2 as FQNEAQ. V lost 2 bases and J lost 1, with 11 bases in between. This CDR3 is 15 amino acids long. This CDR3 reads CASSLRQWGNTEAFF. The CDR3 DNA follows: TGTGCCAGCAGCTTACGACAGTGGGGGAACACTGAAGCTTTCTTT.

The chain uses TRBV5-8 and TRBJ2-2, with D possibly matching TRBD1 (6 bases). V lost 4 bases to trimming and J lost 3 bases, with 16 bases between them. Germline V gene sequence: CDR1 SGHTS, CDR2 YDEGEE. The CDR3 runs to 16 residues. The CDR3 nucleotides read TGTGCCAGCAGCGCGTGGGGGCGGATGGACACCGGGGAGCTGTTTTTT. Amino acids: CASSAWGRMDTGELFF.

This clonotype was observed at least ten times. The V gene is TRBV12-3 or TRBV12-4, the J gene TRBJ2-7; a weak D match, TRBD1 (5 bases). There are 15 residues in the CDR3. With 6 bases removed from V and 3 bases from J, the gap between germline ends came to 18 bases. CDR3 DNA sequence: TGTGCCAGCAGCCACTCAGGGCAGTTACGCTACGAGCAGTACTTC. As protein: CASSHSGQLRYEQYF.